Sequencing of this T cell receptor (beta chain) was carried out in a study of T cells in Graves' hyperthyroidism and ophthalmopathy. RNA transcripts served as the template for amplifying TCR beta CDR3 regions. Researchers ran a first-round RT-PCR on the TCR CDR3 using the HTBI primer set. TCRdb processed the multiplex PCR reads anew with MiXCR; each CDR3 protein has one entry. Counted here are about 840,000 distinct CDR3 sequences, over 35% occurring once; the ten biggest clones make up 8.9%. Over 18 months, lack of ophthalmopathy progression marked Graves' hyperthyroidism as stable. This clonotype was found a few times. This CDR3 is 13 amino acids long. Germline V CDR1 and CDR2: DFQATT, SNEGSKA (reference sequence). V was pared by 1 base and J by 9 bases, with 13 bases between.

This clonotype originated in a man between 18 and 29 years old with Graves' hyperthyroidism. The chain recombines TRBV20-1 with TRBJ1-5, with D unresolved. Source material: blood. The CDR3 DNA reads as TGCAGTGCTAGAGTTCGTGGTTTTCGGCCCCAGCATTTT. This gives the protein CSARVRGFRPQHF.